This TCR beta chain is drawn from a study of CD8+CD57+ T cells in acquired aplastic anemia. Study background: Sorting CD4+ and CD8+ cells gave DNA averaging roughly 3.5 ug. Findings and caveats of the study: Some 28 sequences, all CD8+ CDR3, were shared between patients and controls. Patients were compared with controls for CD8+ Simpson's diversity, and no significant difference emerged.

CD8+CD57+ cell expansion had been shown by flow cytometry in patients chosen for sequencing. V shed 5 bases and J 8 bases; nucleotides not matched to a gene: 9. The CDR3 runs 15 residues. From germline, CDR1 is SGHTA and CDR2 FQGNSA. This clonotype was seen ten or more times. Its antigen is as yet unknown. Genomic DNA acted as the template from which TCR beta VDJ combination and CDR3 sequence profiling were carried out. Via MiXCR, TCRdb re-called the reads, giving one row per CDR3 protein. The sample holds some 120,000 distinct CDR3 sequences; over 55% are singletons and the top ten take roughly 28%. The V and J genes are TRBV7-2 and TRBJ1-5; TRBD1 matches 10 bases. The clonotype was recovered from a human donor with aplastic anemia. The sample comprised sorted CD4+, CD8+, or CD8+CD57+ T cells (not recorded which) from PBMCs. This CDR3 reads CASSRGQGGKEPQHF. CDR3 DNA: TGTGCCAGCAGCCGTGGACAGGGGGGCAAGGAGCCCCAGCATTTT.